Presented here are 13 T cell receptor beta chains from one specimen sequenced in a study of response to subunit inactivated influenza vaccine. From the RT-PCR reads, TCRdb called clonotypes with MiXCR, one entry per CDR3 protein. This sample yields hundreds of thousands of distinct CDR3 sequences, of which about 12% are seen a single time; roughly a tenth belongs to the top ten. Sequences were derived from PBMCs from blood, sampled on the day of vaccination. These receptors all stem from a middle-aged man who received an inactivated influenza vaccine.

This clonotype turned up a few times. The V call is TRBV27, the J call TRBJ2-6; possibly TRBD1 for D (6 bases). The CDR3 contains 16 residues. V was clipped by 2 bases and J by 0 bases, with 8 bases between them. Germline values: CDR1 MNHEY, CDR2 SMNVEV (reference sequence). The CDR3 is CASSLQGISGANVLTF. DNA for the CDR3: TGTGCCAGCAGTTTACAGGGGATCTCTGGGGCCAACGTCCTGACTTTC.

Ten or more counts support this clonotype. CDR3 DNA: TGTGCCAGCAGCCTCCTCTCCGGCCCTGGAGAGACCCAGTACTTC. This sequence encodes CASSLLSGPGETQYF. V gene TRBV7-9 combines with J gene TRBJ2-5; D remains unclear. This CDR3 contains 15 residues. Trimming shortened V by 5 bases and J by 4 bases, and 17 bases separated the two germline ends. Germline V CDR1 and CDR2: SEHNR, FQNEAQ (reference sequence). Drawing the rest from reference TRBV7-9 and TRBJ2-5, the complete variable domain is DTGVSQNPRHKITKRGQNVTFRCDPISEHNRLYWYRQTLGQGPEFLTYFQNEAQLEKSRLLSDRFSAERPKGSFSTLEIQRTEQGDSAMYLCASSLLSGPGETQYFGPGTRLLVL.

This clonotype was counted many times. The chain recombines TRBV20-1 with TRBJ1-1; 10 bases fit TRBD1. V trimming: 1 base; J trimming: 1 base; junction bases outside the gene matches: 0. The CDR3 spans 14 residues. Per germline, CDR1 DFQATT and CDR2 SNEGSKA (reference sequence). The CDR3, as DNA: TGCAGTGCTAGAGGGGACAGGGGGAACACTGAAGCTTTCTTT. Translation gives CSARGDRGNTEAFF.

This clonotype was observed a few times. This rearrangement joins TRBV3-1 to TRBJ1-4; D is unresolved. Germline CDR1 is LGHDT and CDR2 is YNNKEL (reference sequence). Trimming cost V 4 bases and J 7 bases, with 10 bases left between them. The CDR3 runs 13 residues. The CDR3 region has the DNA TGTGCCAGCAGCCCGTTTGCGGGTGAAAAACTGTTTTTT. Encoded protein: CASSPFAGEKLFF.

The rearrangement links TRBV9 to TRBJ2-5; 12 nucleotides agree with TRBD2. The V and J ends lost 3 bases and 4 bases, in that order; junction bases with no gene match: 7. Germline V CDR1 and CDR2: SGDLS, YYNGEE. The CDR3 covers 16 residues. CDR3 residues: CASSGPSGGALETQYF. In DNA, the CDR3 is TGTGCCAGCAGCGGGCCTAGCGGGGGGGCCTTAGAGACCCAGTACTTC.

This clonotype was recorded at least ten times. The gene calls are TRBV7-8 and TRBJ1-1; D is perhaps TRBD1 (6 bases). The CDR3 has 15 amino acids. Germline lookup yields CDR1 SGHVS and CDR2 FQNEAQ. The V end was cut by 2 bases, the J end by 0 bases, with 10 bases between. CDR3 nucleotide sequence: TGTGCCAGCAGCTTAACGACAGGAATGAACACTGAAGCTTTCTTT. It specifies CASSLTTGMNTEAFF.

Concerning this clonotype itself: Given a much more abundant clone one base away, this may be a read error. The V call is TRBV27, the J call TRBJ1-1, with D possibly TRBD1 on 5 matching bases. The CDR3 has 14 residues. Germline V gene lookup returns CDR1 MNHEY and CDR2 SMNVEV (reference sequence). V dropped 5 bases and J dropped 10 bases, with 20 bases sitting between them. The CDR3 nucleotides read TGTGCCAGCAGTCTGACCCTTGACAGAAATGTAGCTTTCTTT. This encodes CASSLTLDRNVAFF.

This rearrangement joins TRBV27 to TRBJ2-7, with TRBD2 matching 11 bases. Germline CDR1 is MNHEY and CDR2 is SMNVEV (reference sequence). The CDR3 is made up of 14 amino acids. Germline trimming cut 5 bases from V and 7 bases from J; bases unmatched to any gene: 7. CDR3 sequence: CASSKIAGGGEQYF. The CDR3 region has the DNA TGTGCCAGCAGTAAAATAGCGGGAGGGGGGGAGCAGTACTTC.

This sequence joins TRBV7-6 and TRBJ2-1; TRBD2 is a possible D gene (11 bases). This CDR3 has 22 amino acids. V was clipped by 5 bases and J by 0 bases, with 32 bases between them. Germline CDR1 SGHVS, CDR2 FNYEAQ. CDR3 bases: TGTGCCAGCAGCATCCGGGACAGGGGTCTAGCGGGGGGCCGCTACTCCTACAATGAGCAGTTCTTC. Amino acid sequence: CASSIRDRGLAGGRYSYNEQFF.

V gene TRBV5-4 combines with J gene TRBJ2-5; D could derive from TRBD1 or TRBD2 (5 bases each). In germline, CDR1 is SGHNT, CDR2 YYREEE (reference sequence). Trimming left V 1 base short and J 1 base short, with 11 bases between. The CDR3 is 15 amino acids. CDR3: CASSLTGTAQETQYF. The DNA for the CDR3 is TGTGCCAGCAGCTTGACGGGGACCGCCCAAGAGACCCAGTACTTC.

This clonotype was counted at least ten times. The chain is built from TRBV24-1 and TRBJ2-2; perhaps D is TRBD1 or TRBD2 (5 bases each). The germline V gene has CDR1 KGHDR and CDR2 SFDVKD. V lost 10 bases to trimming and J lost 1 base, with 12 bases between them. CDR3 length: 14 residues. This CDR3 reads CATSGTLNTGELFF. The CDR3 DNA is TGTGCCACTTCCGGGACCTTGAACACCGGGGAGCTGTTTTTT.

This clonotype was recorded many times. CDR3 residues: CASSQEGTGSSYNEQFF. In nucleotides, the CDR3 is TGCGCCAGCAGCCAAGAGGGGACAGGGAGCTCCTACAATGAGCAGTTCTTC. The J gene is TRBJ2-1, the V gene TRBV4-1, with 9 bases aligning to TRBD1. CDR1 and CDR2 from the germline V gene are MGHRA and YSYEKL. V trimming: 0 bases; J trimming: 0 bases; junction bases outside the gene matches: 3. This CDR3 region has 17 residues.

A few counts support this clonotype. This chain joins TRBV5-1 and TRBJ2-3; D gene uncertain. Deletions cut 2 bases from V and 3 bases from J, with 13 bases between. CDR1 and CDR2 from the germline V gene are SGHRS and YFSETQ. CDR3 length: 15 residues. CDR3 in amino acids: CASSLSGHPTDTQYF. In DNA, the CDR3 is TGCGCCAGCAGCTTATCGGGCCATCCAACAGATACGCAGTATTTT.